Listed here is a single TCR beta chain. The sample comes from a study of T cells after yellow fever vaccination. V shed 2 bases and J 3 bases; nucleotides not matched to a gene: 3. The length of the CDR3 is 15 residues. Germline CDR1 reads LGHDT; CDR2 reads YNNKEL (reference sequence). TCRdb re-called the 5' RACE reads with MiXCR, one entry per CDR3 protein. Counted here are 170,000 or so distinct CDR3 sequences, around 9.3% occurring once; the ten biggest clones make up 35% to 40%. The chain links TRBV3-1 to TRBJ1-2; 10 bases fit TRBD1. The clonotype originates from a man aged 18 to 30 who received the YFV17D yellow fever vaccine. Material: CD8+ T cells sorted from PBMCs, obtained 45 days after the yellow fever booster vaccination. CDR3 sequence reads: CASSQPGTGDYGYTF. The CDR3 region has the DNA TGTGCCAGCAGCCAACCTGGGACAGGGGACTATGGCTACACCTTC.